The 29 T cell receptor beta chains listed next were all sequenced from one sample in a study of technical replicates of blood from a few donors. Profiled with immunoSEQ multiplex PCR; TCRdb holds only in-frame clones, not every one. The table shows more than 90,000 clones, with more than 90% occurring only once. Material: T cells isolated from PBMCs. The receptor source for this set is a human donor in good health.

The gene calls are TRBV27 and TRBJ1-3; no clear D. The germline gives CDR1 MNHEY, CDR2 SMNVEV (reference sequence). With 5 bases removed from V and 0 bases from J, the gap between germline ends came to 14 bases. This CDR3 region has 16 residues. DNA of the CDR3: TGTGCCAGCAGTCCCCTAGGACGGGACTCTGGAAACACCATATATTTT. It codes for CASSPLGRDSGNTIYF.

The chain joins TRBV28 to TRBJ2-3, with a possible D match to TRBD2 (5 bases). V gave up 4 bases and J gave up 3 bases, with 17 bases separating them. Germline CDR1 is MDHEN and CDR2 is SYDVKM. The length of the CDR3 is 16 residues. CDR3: CASSSNDYVRTDTQYF. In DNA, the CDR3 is TGTGCCAGCAGTTCAAACGACTATGTGAGGACAGATACGCAGTATTTT.

The CDR3 spells CASSHPWPRGNQPQHF. The CDR3 DNA reads as TGTGCCAGCAGCCACCCCTGGCCCAGGGGCAATCAGCCCCAGCATTTT. The genes are TRBV4-2 and TRBJ1-5, with TRBD1 as a possible D gene (5 bases). Trimming took 3 bases from V and 2 from J, leaving 14 bases between them. This CDR3 is built from 16 residues. The germline CDR1 and CDR2 sequences are LGHNA and YNFKEQ.

DNA for the CDR3: TGTGCCAGCAGCCGGGACCAGGGGACCAATGAGCAGTTCTTC. Translating it yields CASSRDQGTNEQFF. This sequence joins TRBV28 and TRBJ2-1; a weak D match, TRBD1 (6 bases). V shed 6 bases and J shed 6 bases, with 15 bases lying between them. Germline-derived CDR1 and CDR2 are MDHEN and SYDVKM. The CDR3 consists of 14 residues.

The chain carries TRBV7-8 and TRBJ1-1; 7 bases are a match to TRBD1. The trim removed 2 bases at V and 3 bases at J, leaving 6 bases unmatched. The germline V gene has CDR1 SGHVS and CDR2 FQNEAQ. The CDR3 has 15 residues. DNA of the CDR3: TGTGCCAGCAGCTTACAGGCAGGGGGGTACACTGAAGCTTTCTTT. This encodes CASSLQAGGYTEAFF.

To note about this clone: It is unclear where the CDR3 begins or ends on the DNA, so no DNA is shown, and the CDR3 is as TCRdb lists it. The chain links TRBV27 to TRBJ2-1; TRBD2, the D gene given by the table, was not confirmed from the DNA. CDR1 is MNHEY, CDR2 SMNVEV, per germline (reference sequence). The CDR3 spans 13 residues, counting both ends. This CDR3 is CASSLSLRNEQFF.

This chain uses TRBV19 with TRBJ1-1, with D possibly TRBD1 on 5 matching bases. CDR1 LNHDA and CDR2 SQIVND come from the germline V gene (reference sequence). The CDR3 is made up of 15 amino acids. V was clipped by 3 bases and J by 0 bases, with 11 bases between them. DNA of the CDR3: TGTGCCAGTAGTATGGCCCGGGGGATGAACACTGAAGCTTTCTTT. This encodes CASSMARGMNTEAFF.

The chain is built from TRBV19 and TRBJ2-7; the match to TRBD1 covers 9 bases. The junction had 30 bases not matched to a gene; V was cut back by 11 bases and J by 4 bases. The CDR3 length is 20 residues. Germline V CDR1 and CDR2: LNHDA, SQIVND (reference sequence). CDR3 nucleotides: TGTGCCTCACTTTATGGCACCAGTCCCGGGACAGGGTACGGGTTTTACGAGCAGTACTTC. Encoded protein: CASLYGTSPGTGYGFYEQYF.

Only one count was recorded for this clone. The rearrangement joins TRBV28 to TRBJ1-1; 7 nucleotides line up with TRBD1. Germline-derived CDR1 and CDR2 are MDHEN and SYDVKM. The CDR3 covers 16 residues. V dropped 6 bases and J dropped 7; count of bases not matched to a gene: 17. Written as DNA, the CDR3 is TGTGCCAGCAGCCCCGACAGGGTTATTAGTAATATTGAAGCTTTCTTT. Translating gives CASSPDRVISNIEAFF.

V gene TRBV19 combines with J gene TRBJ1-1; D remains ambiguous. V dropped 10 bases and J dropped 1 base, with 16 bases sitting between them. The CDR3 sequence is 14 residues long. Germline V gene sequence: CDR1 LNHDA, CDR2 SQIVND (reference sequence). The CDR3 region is CATRVFEGNTEAFF. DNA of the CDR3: TGTGCCACCCGGGTCTTCGAGGGGAACACTGAAGCTTTCTTT.

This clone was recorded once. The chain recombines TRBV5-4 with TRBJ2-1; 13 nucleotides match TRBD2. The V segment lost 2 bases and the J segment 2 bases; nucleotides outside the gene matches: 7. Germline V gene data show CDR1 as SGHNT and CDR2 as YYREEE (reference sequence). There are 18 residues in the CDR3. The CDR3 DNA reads TGTGCCAGCAGCTTAAGGACTAGCGGGGGTTTTACCTACAATGAGCAGTTCTTC. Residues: CASSLRTSGGFTYNEQFF.

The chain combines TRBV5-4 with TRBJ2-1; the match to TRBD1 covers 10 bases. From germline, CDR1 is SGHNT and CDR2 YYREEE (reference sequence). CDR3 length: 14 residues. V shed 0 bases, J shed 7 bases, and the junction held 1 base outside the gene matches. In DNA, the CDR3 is TGTGCCAGCAGCTTGGGGACAGGGGGTAATGAGCAGTTCTTC. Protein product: CASSLGTGGNEQFF. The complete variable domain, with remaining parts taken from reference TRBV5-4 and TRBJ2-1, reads ETGVTQSPTHLIKTRGQQVTLRCSSQSGHNTVSWYQQALGQGPQFIFQYYREEENGRGNFPPRFSGLQFPNYSSELNVNALELDDSALYLCASSLGTGGNEQFFGPGTRLTVL.

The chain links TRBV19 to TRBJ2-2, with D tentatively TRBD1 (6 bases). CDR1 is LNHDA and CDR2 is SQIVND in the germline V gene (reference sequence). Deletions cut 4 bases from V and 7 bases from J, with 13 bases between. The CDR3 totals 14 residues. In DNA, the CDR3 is TGTGCCAGTAGTAGGAACAGGGAGTTCGGGGAGCTGTTTTTT. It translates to CASSRNREFGELFF. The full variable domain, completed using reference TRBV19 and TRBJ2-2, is DGGITQSPKYLFRKEGQNVTLSCEQNLNHDAMYWYRQDPGQGLRLIYYSQIVNDFQKGDIAEGYSVSREKKESFPLTVTSAQKNPTAFYLCASSRNREFGELFFGEGSRLTVL.

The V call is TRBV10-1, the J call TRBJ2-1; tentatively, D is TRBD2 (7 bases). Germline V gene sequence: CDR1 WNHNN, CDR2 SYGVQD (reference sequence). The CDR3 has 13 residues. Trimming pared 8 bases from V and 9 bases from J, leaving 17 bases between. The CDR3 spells CASGRGGSTEQFF. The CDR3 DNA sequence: TGCGCCAGCGGAAGGGGGGGAAGCACTGAGCAGTTCTTC.

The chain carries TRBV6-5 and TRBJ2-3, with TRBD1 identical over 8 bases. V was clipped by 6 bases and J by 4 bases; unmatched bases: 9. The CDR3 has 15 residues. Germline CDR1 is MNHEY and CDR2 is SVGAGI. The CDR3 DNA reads TGTGCCAGCAGCAACGAACAGGGGGAGGCAGATACGCAGTATTTT. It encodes CASSNEQGEADTQYF.

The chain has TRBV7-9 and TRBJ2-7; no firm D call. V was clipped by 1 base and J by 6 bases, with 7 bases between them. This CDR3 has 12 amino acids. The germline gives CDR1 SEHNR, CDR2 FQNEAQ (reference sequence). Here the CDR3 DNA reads TGTGCCAGCAGCTTAGTTTCACTCGAGCAGTACTTC. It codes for CASSLVSLEQYF.

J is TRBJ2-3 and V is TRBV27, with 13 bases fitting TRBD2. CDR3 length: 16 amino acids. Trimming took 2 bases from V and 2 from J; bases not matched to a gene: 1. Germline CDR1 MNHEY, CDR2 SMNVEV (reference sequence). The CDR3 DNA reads TGTGCCAGCAGTTTAGGGACTAGCGGGGCCACAGATACGCAGTATTTT. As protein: CASSLGTSGATDTQYF.

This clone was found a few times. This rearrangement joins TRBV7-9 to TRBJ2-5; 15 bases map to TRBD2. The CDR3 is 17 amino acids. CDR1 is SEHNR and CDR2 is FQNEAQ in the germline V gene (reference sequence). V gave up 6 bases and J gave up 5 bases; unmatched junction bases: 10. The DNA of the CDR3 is TGTGCCAGCAGAGGACTAGCGGGGGGGGAATCCGGTGAGACCCAGTACTTC. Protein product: CASRGLAGGESGETQYF.

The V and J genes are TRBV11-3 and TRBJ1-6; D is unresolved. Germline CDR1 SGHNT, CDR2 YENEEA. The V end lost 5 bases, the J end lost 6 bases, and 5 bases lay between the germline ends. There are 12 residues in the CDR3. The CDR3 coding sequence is TGTGCCAGCAGCATTAGTAATTCACCCCTCCACTTT. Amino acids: CASSISNSPLHF. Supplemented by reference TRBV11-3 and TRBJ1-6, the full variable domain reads EAGVVQSPRYKIIEKKQPVAFWCNPISGHNTLYWYLQNLGQGPELLIRYENEEAVDDSQLPKDRFSAERLKGVDSTLKIQPAELGDSAVYLCASSISNSPLHFGNGTRLTVT.

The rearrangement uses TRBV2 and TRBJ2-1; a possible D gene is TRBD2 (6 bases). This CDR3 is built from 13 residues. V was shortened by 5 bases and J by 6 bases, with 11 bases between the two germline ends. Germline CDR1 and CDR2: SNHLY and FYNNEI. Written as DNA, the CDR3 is TGTGCCAGCAGTAGCACTAGCTCCAATGAGCAGTTCTTC. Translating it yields CASSSTSSNEQFF.

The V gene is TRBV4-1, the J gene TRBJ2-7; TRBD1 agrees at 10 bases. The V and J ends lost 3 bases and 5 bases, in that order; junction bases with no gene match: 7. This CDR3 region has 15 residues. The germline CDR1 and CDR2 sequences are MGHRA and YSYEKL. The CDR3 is CASSQGWTGGNEQYF. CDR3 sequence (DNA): TGCGCCAGCAGCCAGGGATGGACAGGGGGTAACGAGCAGTACTTC.

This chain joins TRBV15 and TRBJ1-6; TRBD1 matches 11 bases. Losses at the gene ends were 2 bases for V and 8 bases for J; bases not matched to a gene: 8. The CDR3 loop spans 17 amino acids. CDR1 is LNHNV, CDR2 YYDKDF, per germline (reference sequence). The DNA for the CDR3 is TGTGCCACCAGCAGACCCCGGGACAGGGGGTTAGATTCACCCCTCCACTTT. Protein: CATSRPRDRGLDSPLHF.

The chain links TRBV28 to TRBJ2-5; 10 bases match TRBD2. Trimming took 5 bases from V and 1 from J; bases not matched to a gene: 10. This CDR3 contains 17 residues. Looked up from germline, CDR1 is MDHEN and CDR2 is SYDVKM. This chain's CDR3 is CASSPQLAGAIQETQYF. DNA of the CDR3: TGTGCCAGCAGTCCTCAGCTAGCGGGAGCGATCCAAGAGACCCAGTACTTC.

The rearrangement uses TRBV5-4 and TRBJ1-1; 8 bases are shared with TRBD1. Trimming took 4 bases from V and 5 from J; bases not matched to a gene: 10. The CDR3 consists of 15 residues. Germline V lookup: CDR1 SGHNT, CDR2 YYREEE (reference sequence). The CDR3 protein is CASSLPQGARTEAFF. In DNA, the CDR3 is TGTGCCAGCAGCCTCCCCCAGGGGGCGAGAACTGAAGCTTTCTTT.

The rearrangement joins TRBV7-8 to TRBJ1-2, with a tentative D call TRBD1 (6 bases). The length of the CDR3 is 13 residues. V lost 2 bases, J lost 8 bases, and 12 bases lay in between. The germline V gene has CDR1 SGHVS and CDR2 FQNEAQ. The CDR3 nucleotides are TGTGCCAGCAGCTTACGCGGGGGGCAAGGCTACACCTTC. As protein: CASSLRGGQGYTF.

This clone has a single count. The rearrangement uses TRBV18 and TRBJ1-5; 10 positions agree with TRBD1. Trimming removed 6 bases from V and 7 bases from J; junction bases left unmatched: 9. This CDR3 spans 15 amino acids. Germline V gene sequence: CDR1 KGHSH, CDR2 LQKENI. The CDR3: CASSPGTGVHQPQHF. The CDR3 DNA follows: TGTGCCAGCTCCCCAGGGACAGGGGTCCACCAGCCCCAGCATTTT.

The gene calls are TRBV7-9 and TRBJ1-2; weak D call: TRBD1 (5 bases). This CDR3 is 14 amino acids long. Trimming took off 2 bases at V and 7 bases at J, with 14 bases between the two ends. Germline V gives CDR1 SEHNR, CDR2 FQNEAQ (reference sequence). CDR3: CASSLNQGLSGYTF. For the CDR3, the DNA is TGTGCCAGCAGCTTAAATCAGGGTTTGAGTGGCTACACCTTC.

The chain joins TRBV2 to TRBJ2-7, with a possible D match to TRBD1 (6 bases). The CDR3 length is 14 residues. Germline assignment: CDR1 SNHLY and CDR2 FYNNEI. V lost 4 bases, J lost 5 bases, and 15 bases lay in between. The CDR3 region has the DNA TGTGCCAGCAGTGGTGGTGGGGGCGGCGACGAGCAGTACTTC. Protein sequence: CASSGGGGGDEQYF.

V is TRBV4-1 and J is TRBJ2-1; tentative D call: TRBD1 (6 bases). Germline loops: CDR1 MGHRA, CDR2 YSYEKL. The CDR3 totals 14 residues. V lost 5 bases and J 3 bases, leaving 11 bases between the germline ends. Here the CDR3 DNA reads TGCGCCAGCAGCAAACAACAGGGCTACAATGAGCAGTTCTTC. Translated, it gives CASSKQQGYNEQFF.